The 22 T cell receptor beta chains presented below share a single source sample, sequenced in a study of identical twins. A single record per CDR3 protein comes from TCRdb applying MiXCR to the 5' RACE reads. The sample comprises some 900,000 distinct CDR3 sequences, 9% to 15% of which are singletons, and roughly 1.6% rests with the top ten. These data also featured in a second study, about yellow fever vaccine responses in identical twins.

Material for sequencing was PBMCs. The receptors stem from a woman between 18 and 29 years old in good health.

The rearrangement links TRBV28 to TRBJ2-1; 11 bases fit TRBD1. Germline CDR1 is MDHEN and CDR2 is SYDVKM. J gave up 2 bases and V 2 bases, and 2 bases lay outside the gene matches. This CDR3 has 16 residues. The CDR3 DNA follows: TGTGCCAGCAGTTTAAGGGGACAGGGGGCCTACAATGAGCAGTTCTTC. Protein sequence: CASSLRGQGAYNEQFF.

This clonotype was seen more than once but under ten times. The chain recombines TRBV6-1 with TRBJ1-1, with D maybe TRBD1 (5 bases). Germline V gene lookup returns CDR1 MNHNS and CDR2 SASEGT. The CDR3 sequence is 15 residues long. V was shortened by 10 bases and J by 1 base, with 19 bases between the two germline ends. CDR3 amino acids: CATLRLGRANTEAFF. Here the CDR3 DNA reads TGTGCCACCTTAAGGTTGGGGCGTGCGAACACTGAAGCTTTCTTT.

V gene TRBV20-1 combines with J gene TRBJ2-1; 8 nucleotides agree with TRBD2. The V gene's germline CDR1 is DFQATT and CDR2 SNEGSKA (reference sequence). This CDR3 contains 14 residues. V dropped 6 bases and J dropped 0; count of bases not matched to a gene: 4. The CDR3 nucleotides read TGCAGTGCGGAGCGGGGGAACTCCTACAATGAGCAGTTCTTC. Translation gives CSAERGNSYNEQFF.

This clonotype was observed a few times. The CDR3 DNA reads TGCGCCAGCAGGGACAGCCGCAGAACGTACCAAGAGACCCAGTACTTC. Its protein product is CASRDSRRTYQETQYF. This sequence joins TRBV10-2 and TRBJ2-5; TRBD1 might be the D (6 bases). CDR1 and CDR2 from the germline V gene are WSHSY and SAAADI. The germline V and J ends were trimmed by 6 bases and 0 bases, with 17 bases remaining between them. The CDR3 covers 16 residues.

The rearrangement joins TRBV9 to TRBJ2-3; 7 nucleotides line up with TRBD2. Germline assignment: CDR1 SGDLS and CDR2 YYNGEE. The junction had 7 bases not matched to a gene; V was cut back by 3 bases and J by 3 bases. The CDR3 loop spans 15 amino acids. CDR3 sequence (DNA): TGTGCCAGCAGCGGGAGCGGGGCGTTGACAGATACGCAGTATTTT. It specifies CASSGSGALTDTQYF.

This clonotype was observed a handful of times. The chain has TRBV28 and TRBJ1-5, with D unclear. The CDR3 is made up of 13 amino acids. Between the trimmed V and J ends, which lost 7 bases and 7 bases, there was a span of 14 bases. Germline-derived CDR1 and CDR2 are MDHEN and SYDVKM. DNA of the CDR3: TGTGCCAGCAATGAGGGTTTGGGGCAGCCCCAGCATTTT. It specifies CASNEGLGQPQHF.

The rearrangement links TRBV5-1 to TRBJ2-2; D gene uncertain. Germline V gene lookup returns CDR1 SGHRS and CDR2 YFSETQ. The V and J ends lost 4 bases and 8 bases respectively, with 21 bases between them. The CDR3 is made up of 16 amino acids. The CDR3 protein is CASSETQNPSFGELFF. CDR3 sequence (DNA): TGCGCCAGCAGCGAGACCCAGAACCCTAGTTTTGGGGAGCTGTTTTTT.

The V gene is TRBV20-1, the J gene TRBJ1-2; possible D gene TRBD1, 5 bases. Germline CDR1 reads DFQATT; CDR2 reads SNEGSKA (reference sequence). Trimming shortened V by 3 bases and J by 8 bases, and 13 bases separated the two germline ends. The CDR3 spans 12 residues. The CDR3 sequence is CSARARGGGYTF. CDR3 coding DNA: TGCAGTGCTAGGGCCCGGGGGGGAGGCTACACCTTC.

The V call is TRBV7-2, the J call TRBJ2-1; no firm D call. V lost 4 bases and J lost 7, with 11 bases in between. Germline CDR1 SGHTA, CDR2 FQGNSA. The CDR3 has 13 residues. The CDR3, as DNA: TGTGCCAGCAGCTCCCTTACACGAAATGAGCAGTTCTTC. It translates to CASSSLTRNEQFF.

This clonotype has just a few counts. The chain has TRBV13 and TRBJ1-3; D uncertain. The CDR3 runs 14 residues. V was clipped by 5 bases and J by 2 bases, with 10 bases between them. Germline CDR1 PRHDT, CDR2 FYEKMQ (reference sequence). CDR3 sequence: CASSNRATGNTIYF. CDR3 nucleotides: TGTGCCAGCAGCAACCGGGCTACTGGAAACACCATATATTTT.

V gene TRBV25-1 combines with J gene TRBJ2-4, with 12 nucleotides matching TRBD1. V was clipped by 0 bases and J by 5 bases; unmatched bases: 8. CDR3 length equals 18 residues. CDR1 is MGHDK, CDR2 SYGVNS, per germline. This chain's CDR3 is CASSEYLGDRGQENIQYF. CDR3 DNA sequence: TGTGCCAGCAGTGAATATTTAGGGGACAGGGGGCAGGAAAACATTCAGTACTTC.

This clonotype has only a few counts. The chain combines TRBV7-2 with TRBJ2-1, with 9 bases lining up with TRBD2. J lost 0 bases, V lost 5 bases, and 8 bases had no gene match. The CDR3 sequence is 17 residues long. CDR1 is SGHTA, CDR2 FQGNSA, per germline. DNA for the CDR3: TGTGCCAGCAGCCCCCGTAGCGGGAGTTTCTCCTACAATGAGCAGTTCTTC. Protein product: CASSPRSGSFSYNEQFF. Variable domain in full (rest from reference TRBV7-2 and TRBJ2-1): GAGVSQSPSNKVTEKGKDVELRCDPISGHTALYWYRQSLGQGLEFLIYFQGNSAPDKSGLPSDRFSAERTGGSVSTLTIQRTQQEDSAVYLCASSPRSGSFSYNEQFFGPGTRLTVL.

The sample holds a few counts of this clonotype. The CDR3 coding sequence is TGTGCCAGCAGTTACGGGGCAGGGTTAAACACTGAAGCTTTCTTT. It translates to CASSYGAGLNTEAFF. The chain employs TRBV6-5 and TRBJ1-1, with D perhaps matching TRBD1 (5 bases). This CDR3 spans 15 amino acids. V was cut by 2 bases and J by 2 bases, with 12 bases left in between. Germline-derived CDR1 and CDR2 are MNHEY and SVGAGI.

In its sample, this clonotype was seen many times. The chain's CDR3 is CASSFSDPNYGYTF. The CDR3 DNA reads TGTGCCAGCAGCTTTAGCGACCCTAACTATGGCTACACCTTC. The chain uses TRBV7-9 and TRBJ1-2; D remains ambiguous. This CDR3 is built from 14 residues. Germline lookup yields CDR1 SEHNR and CDR2 FQNEAQ (reference sequence). Trimming took 3 bases from V and 0 from J, leaving 8 bases between them.

In DNA form, the CDR3 reads TGTGCCAGCAGCTTAGTTCTAGCGGAGCAGTTCTTC. Its protein is CASSLVLAEQFF. The chain combines TRBV7-6 with TRBJ2-1; tentatively, D is TRBD2 (6 bases). Trimming left V 1 base short and J 10 bases short, with 8 bases between. Germline assignment: CDR1 SGHVS and CDR2 FNYEAQ. The CDR3 covers 12 residues.

This chain uses TRBV3-1 with TRBJ1-6; 9 bases fit TRBD1. Unmatched junction bases numbered 9, after V lost 7 bases and J lost 11 bases. The CDR3 runs to 14 residues. Germline CDR1 and CDR2: LGHDT and YNNKEL (reference sequence). The CDR3 reads CASKGTGYTTPLHF. The CDR3 DNA follows: TGTGCCAGCAAGGGGACAGGGTATACTACACCCCTCCACTTT.

A few counts support this clonotype. V gene TRBV24-1 combines with J gene TRBJ2-1; D remains ambiguous. CDR3 length: 13 residues. V was pared by 4 bases and J by 10 bases, with 13 bases between. CDR1 is KGHDR and CDR2 is SFDVKD in the germline V gene. The CDR3 DNA reads as TGTGCCACCAGTGACATGGGGTCTTACGAGCAGTTCTTC. Translated: CATSDMGSYEQFF.

The chain is built from TRBV12-3 or TRBV12-4 and TRBJ2-3; D perhaps matches TRBD2 (5 bases). V lost 5 bases and J lost 4, with 13 bases in between. The CDR3 spans 14 residues. Here the CDR3 DNA reads TGTGCCAGCAGTAATCTAGCTTACGCAGATACGCAGTATTTT. This codes for CASSNLAYADTQYF.

This clonotype was seen repeatedly, ten times or more. This chain joins TRBV12-3 or TRBV12-4 and TRBJ1-2; D uncertain. Deletions cut 4 bases from V and 4 bases from J, with 10 bases between. The length of the CDR3 is 13 residues. CDR3 region: CASSSPGGYGYTF. CDR3 DNA sequence: TGTGCCAGCAGTTCCCCCGGAGGCTATGGCTACACCTTC.

In its sample, this clonotype was seen a few times. V and J are TRBV28 and TRBJ2-1; 12 bases line up with TRBD2. V lost 3 bases to trimming and J lost 8 bases; unmatched junction nucleotides: 8. This CDR3 is built from 16 residues. In germline, CDR1 is MDHEN, CDR2 SYDVKM. CDR3 nucleotide sequence: TGTGCCAGCAGTTTTTTTCGGACTAGCGGGGTCGATGAGCAGTTCTTC. It specifies CASSFFRTSGVDEQFF. The whole variable domain, filled in from reference TRBV28 and TRBJ2-1, reads DVKVTQSSRYLVKRTGEKVFLECVQDMDHENMFWYRQDPGLGLRLIYFSYDVKMKEKGDIPEGYSVSREKKERFSLILESASTNQTSMYLCASSFFRTSGVDEQFFGPGTRLTVL.

This clonotype appeared a few times. The rearrangement joins TRBV5-1 to TRBJ2-1; 15 nucleotides match TRBD2. The CDR3 extends over 17 amino acids. CDR1 and CDR2 (germline): SGHRS, YFSETQ. Trimming removed 6 bases from V and 9 bases from J; junction bases left unmatched: 13. The DNA of the CDR3 is TGCGCCAGCACACCCCGAAAGGGACTAGCGGGGGGAGGTGAGCAGTTCTTC. Protein product: CASTPRKGLAGGGEQFF.

A few counts support this clonotype. This sequence joins TRBV27 and TRBJ1-2; D might be TRBD1 (6 bases). This CDR3 comprises 15 residues. CDR1 and CDR2 from the germline V gene are MNHEY and SMNVEV (reference sequence). V was shortened by 5 bases and J by 8 bases, with 21 bases between the two germline ends. CDR3 sequence reads: CASSESGAYFGGYTF. The DNA for the CDR3 is TGTGCCAGCAGTGAGTCAGGGGCCTATTTCGGCGGCTACACCTTC.